A single sample is the source of the 17 T cell receptor beta chains below, sequenced in a study of blood T cells in healthy people across ages. Next came a second PCR, run for about 6 to 12 cycles, which used a sample-barcoded 5' primer along with a J-beta primer mix. TCRdb called the 5' RACE reads again in MiXCR, with one record for every CDR3 protein. Seen here are 1.5 million to 2 million distinct CDR3 sequences, about 31% observed once, and the top ten hold 11%. Material: blood. The receptors were gathered from a woman younger than 45 in good health.

This chain joins TRBV10-3 and TRBJ2-5; D gene uncertain. With 2 bases removed from V and 2 bases from J, the gap between germline ends came to 9 bases. Germline V gene data show CDR1 as ENHRY and CDR2 as SYGVKD. CDR3 size: 14 residues. CDR3 residues: CAISENQQQETQYF. CDR3 sequence (DNA): TGTGCCATCAGTGAGAACCAACAGCAAGAGACCCAGTACTTC.

The chain joins TRBV7-9 to TRBJ2-5; D gene unclear. The CDR3 totals 16 residues. The germline V and J ends were trimmed by 4 bases and 11 bases, with 26 bases remaining between them. CDR1 SEHNR and CDR2 FQNEAQ come from the germline V gene (reference sequence). CDR3: CASSSPRDLSYNEQYF. The CDR3 DNA reads as TGTGCCAGCAGCTCCCCCCGAGACTTGAGTTACAATGAGCAGTACTTC.

J is TRBJ1-5 and V is TRBV7-8; D gene ambiguous. The V and J ends lost 1 base and 6 bases respectively, with 4 bases between them. The CDR3 spans 12 residues. Looked up from germline, CDR1 is SGHVS and CDR2 is FQNEAQ. CDR3: CASSLVLQPQHF. DNA for the CDR3: TGTGCCAGCAGCTTAGTTCTTCAGCCCCAGCATTTT.

V and J are TRBV11-2 and TRBJ2-5; no firm D call. The V and J ends lost 5 bases and 11 bases respectively, with 9 bases between them. The CDR3 length is 10 residues. Germline V gives CDR1 SGHAT, CDR2 FQNNGV. In DNA form, the CDR3 reads TGTGCCAGCAGCCTCAGCAAGCAGTACTTC. This codes for CASSLSKQYF.

There are a few counts of this clonotype. This rearrangement joins TRBV4-1 to TRBJ2-5, with TRBD2 identical over 15 bases. Per germline, CDR1 MGHRA and CDR2 YSYEKL. The junction had 7 bases not matched to a gene; V was cut back by 3 bases and J by 5 bases. This CDR3 contains 17 residues. CDR3 DNA sequence: TGCGCCAGCAGCCAGTACGGACTAGCGGGGGGGCGGGAGACCCAGTACTTC. Amino acids: CASSQYGLAGGRETQYF.

This sequence joins TRBV29-1 and TRBJ2-7; 7 bases agree with TRBD1. V trimming: 8 bases; J trimming: 3 bases; junction bases outside the gene matches: 7. This CDR3 is 12 amino acids long. Germline-derived CDR1 and CDR2 are SQVTM and ANQGSEA. The CDR3 DNA follows: TGCAGCTTCTGGGGACAGAACTACGAGCAGTACTTC. Encoded protein: CSFWGQNYEQYF.

The V and J genes are TRBV24-1 and TRBJ1-1, with TRBD1 matching over 7 bases. The length of the CDR3 is 13 residues. V dropped 4 bases and J dropped 7; count of bases not matched to a gene: 5. Germline V gene data show CDR1 as KGHDR and CDR2 as SFDVKD. CDR3 amino acids: CATSDYTGVEAFF. The CDR3 DNA follows: TGTGCCACCAGTGACTACACAGGGGTTGAAGCTTTCTTT.

As for this clonotype: A much larger clone lies one base from this, so it may be a read error. The rearrangement links TRBV10-3 to TRBJ2-3, with D possibly TRBD2 on 6 matching bases. The CDR3 runs 15 residues. In germline, CDR1 is ENHRY, CDR2 SYGVKD. Trimming left V 2 bases short and J 4 bases short, with 13 bases between. This CDR3 reads CAISERGESADTQYF. The DNA of the CDR3 is TGTGCCATCAGTGAGCGCGGGGAGAGCGCAGATACGCAGTATTTT.

The rearrangement joins TRBV5-5 to TRBJ2-3; TRBD1 aligns across 8 bases. The V gene's germline CDR1 is SGHKS and CDR2 YYEKEE (reference sequence). V shed 0 bases and J 2 bases; nucleotides not matched to a gene: 14. This CDR3 is 19 amino acids long. This chain's CDR3 is CASSLGRSYGQGNTDTQYF. Here the CDR3 DNA reads TGTGCCAGCAGCTTGGGGCGAAGCTATGGACAGGGAAACACAGATACGCAGTATTTT.

The V gene is TRBV9, the J gene TRBJ2-5; 8 nucleotides match TRBD2. V dropped 0 bases and J dropped 11; count of bases not matched to a gene: 18. The germline V gene encodes CDR1 SGDLS and CDR2 YYNGEE. There are 17 residues in the CDR3. For the CDR3, the DNA is TGTGCCAGCAGCGTAGCTACAGCGGGAGCTTCCTACAATGAGCAGTACTTC. Protein product: CASSVATAGASYNEQYF.

This clonotype came up a few times. V gene TRBV4-2 combines with J gene TRBJ1-1; 7 nucleotides line up with TRBD1. Per the germline V gene, CDR1 is LGHNA and CDR2 is YNFKEQ. The CDR3 totals 17 residues. V lost 3 bases to trimming and J lost 5 bases; unmatched junction nucleotides: 15. CDR3 coding DNA: TGTGCCAGCAGCCAGACGCCGAGACAGGGCGTTGTGACTGAAGCTTTCTTT. Translation gives CASSQTPRQGVVTEAFF.

The rearrangement links TRBV10-3 to TRBJ2-1; D may correspond to TRBD1 or TRBD2 (10 bases each). CDR1 is ENHRY and CDR2 is SYGVKD in the germline V gene. The CDR3 has 16 amino acids. Trimming took 3 bases from V and 8 from J, leaving 20 bases between them. Here the CDR3 DNA reads TGTGCCATCAGTGACTGGGGACAGGGGACTAGCGATGAGCAGTTCTTC. It specifies CAISDWGQGTSDEQFF.

This clonotype appeared a few times. V is TRBV7-2 and J is TRBJ1-2, with 10 bases identical to TRBD1. CDR3 length: 15 amino acids. With 5 bases clipped from V and 3 bases from J, the junction kept 6 bases outside the gene matches. CDR1 is SGHTA and CDR2 is FQGNSA in the germline V gene. CDR3 sequence: CASSPGQGVDYGYTF. The CDR3 nucleotides read TGTGCCAGCAGCCCCGGACAGGGGGTCGACTATGGCTACACCTTC.

The chain carries TRBV3-1 and TRBJ1-1; D is undetermined. From germline, CDR1 is LGHDT and CDR2 YNNKEL (reference sequence). The V end was cut by 4 bases, the J end by 2 bases, with 14 bases between. This CDR3 has 15 residues. The chain's CDR3 is CASSPPYGSNTEAFF. CDR3 coding DNA: TGTGCCAGCAGCCCCCCCTACGGATCAAACACTGAAGCTTTCTTT.

The CDR3 protein is CASSFLRLAKNIQYF. CDR3 DNA sequence: TGTGCCAGCAGTTTTTTGCGCCTAGCCAAAAACATTCAGTACTTC. The chain carries TRBV28 and TRBJ2-4; D unresolved. The length of the CDR3 is 15 residues. The germline CDR1 and CDR2 sequences are MDHEN and SYDVKM. The V end was cut by 3 bases, the J end by 0 bases, with 9 bases between.

In regard to this clonotype: A much larger clone lies one base from this, so it may be a read error. The V gene is TRBV29-1, the J gene TRBJ2-5; 7 nucleotides agree with TRBD2. The CDR3 spans 12 residues. Losses at the gene ends were 2 bases for V and 7 bases for J; bases not matched to a gene: 4. CDR1 and CDR2 (germline): SQVTM, ANQGSEA. The CDR3 region is CSVERLAGTQYF. The CDR3 bases are TGCAGCGTTGAACGACTAGCAGGGACCCAGTACTTC.

V usage is TRBV5-6 and J usage is TRBJ1-2; D gene unclear. The CDR3 contains 16 residues. CDR1 and CDR2 (germline): SGHDT, YYEEEE. The germline V and J ends were trimmed by 0 bases and 0 bases, with 12 bases remaining between them. The CDR3 sequence: CASSLEGIDANYGYTF. The CDR3 nucleotides read TGTGCCAGCAGCTTGGAAGGTATCGATGCTAACTATGGCTACACCTTC.